The 25 T cell receptor beta chains listed next were all sequenced from one sample in a study of T cell responses to AZD1222 COVID-19 vaccine listed by TCRdb under 2021. Reading the label with the study, this specimen's time point is: about 28 days (+/-7) after the second vaccine dose. The library was generated by the immunoSEQ multiplex PCR assay. This immuneACCESS table, as held by TCRdb, lists in-frame sequences with V and J called but not all clones. Of the missing ones, under half trace to an unresolved V gene in checked studies; the others have no known cause. Recorded for this sample are 250,000 to 300,000 clones; 94% of them occurred a single time. The ten largest clones capture less than 0.6% of the sample. The sample consisted of peripheral blood, taken 28 days after the second AZD1222 dose. The receptors originated from an adult who received the AZD1222 COVID-19 vaccine.

J is TRBJ2-7 and V is TRBV28; 8 positions match TRBD1. The CDR3 runs to 15 residues. Germline CDR1 MDHEN, CDR2 SYDVKM. Unmatched junction bases numbered 9, after V lost 6 bases and J lost 2 bases. CDR3 protein: CASRRQGFWTYEQYF. The CDR3, as DNA: TGTGCCAGCAGGAGACAGGGGTTTTGGACCTACGAGCAGTACTTC.

The chain combines TRBV3-1 (or the pseudogene TRBV3-2) with TRBJ2-7; 8 nucleotides agree with TRBD1. V dropped 4 bases and J dropped 4; count of bases not matched to a gene: 6. Germline V gives CDR1 LGHDT, CDR2 YNNKEL (reference sequence). This CDR3 comprises 14 residues. This CDR3 reads CASSPIQGGYEQYF. As DNA, the CDR3 is TGTGCCAGCAGCCCCATACAGGGGGGTTACGAGCAGTACTTC.

V and J are TRBV12-5 and TRBJ2-2, with TRBD1 matching 8 bases. V shed 2 bases, J shed 6 bases, and the junction held 11 bases outside the gene matches. Germline lookup yields CDR1 LGHNT and CDR2 FRNRAP. The CDR3 has 17 amino acids. Here the CDR3 reads CASGLSTTGENAGELFF. The DNA for the CDR3 is TGTGCTAGTGGTTTGTCCACGACAGGGGAGAATGCCGGGGAGCTGTTTTTT. Together with reference TRBV12-5 and TRBJ2-2, the CDR3 gives the full variable domain: DARVTQTPRHKVTEMGQEVTMRCQPILGHNTVFWYRQTMMQGLELLAYFRNRAPLDDSGMPKDRFSAEMPDATLATLKIQPSEPRDSAVYFCASGLSTTGENAGELFFGEGSRLTVL.

Here the CDR3 reads CASSQDRGRLGTEAFF. The CDR3 nucleotides read TGCGCCAGCAGCCAAGACCGGGGACGGTTGGGCACTGAAGCTTTCTTT. The rearrangement links TRBV4-1 to TRBJ1-1, with TRBD1 as a possible D gene (5 bases). The V gene's germline CDR1 is MGHRA and CDR2 YSYEKL. The length of the CDR3 is 16 residues. V lost 0 bases to trimming and J lost 4 bases, with 15 bases between them.

The V and J genes are TRBV24-1 and TRBJ2-1; D is ambiguous. The germline V gene has CDR1 KGHDR and CDR2 SFDVKD. The CDR3 consists of 13 residues. V shed 0 bases and J shed 12 bases, with 11 bases lying between them. The CDR3 here is CATSDLKKVGQFF. The CDR3 region has the DNA TGTGCCACCAGTGATTTGAAGAAGGTGGGGCAGTTCTTC.

As DNA, the CDR3 is TGTGCCACCAGCAGAGATCGCCCGGGGATCGGAACTGAAGCTTTCTTT. This sequence encodes CATSRDRPGIGTEAFF. The V and J genes are TRBV15 and TRBJ1-1, with D uncertain. CDR3 length: 16 amino acids. The V and J ends lost 0 bases and 5 bases respectively, with 16 bases between them. The V gene's germline CDR1 is LNHNV and CDR2 YYDKDF (reference sequence).

The chain has TRBV20-1 and TRBJ2-7; no clear D gene. V lost 3 bases and J lost 4, with 1 base in between. The CDR3 sequence is 9 residues long. Germline V gives CDR1 DFQATT, CDR2 SNEGSKA (reference sequence). The CDR3 loop is CSASYEQYF. The CDR3 nucleotides are TGCAGTGCTAGTTACGAGCAGTACTTC.

The rearrangement links TRBV7-9 to TRBJ1-2, with TRBD1 identical over 7 bases. This CDR3 comprises 13 residues. V shed 1 base and J 6 bases; nucleotides not matched to a gene: 2. Germline loops: CDR1 SEHNR, CDR2 FQNEAQ (reference sequence). Here the CDR3 reads CASSLGQGDGYTF. In DNA, the CDR3 is TGTGCCAGCAGCTTAGGGCAGGGGGATGGCTACACCTTC.

The chain uses TRBV12-3 or TRBV12-4 and TRBJ1-5, with D unresolved. Trimming took 3 bases from V and 7 from J, leaving 10 bases between them. The CDR3 is made up of 13 amino acids. CDR3 protein: CASSFQFEQPQHF. DNA of the CDR3: TGTGCCAGCAGTTTTCAGTTCGAGCAGCCCCAGCATTTT.

The chain couples TRBV28 to TRBJ2-2; weak D call: TRBD1 (6 bases). Trimming left V 7 bases short and J 5 bases short, with 8 bases between. The CDR3 is 12 residues long. Germline CDR1 is MDHEN and CDR2 is SYDVKM. CDR3 DNA: TGTGCCAGCACAGGGGCGACCGGGGAGCTGTTTTTT. It specifies CASTGATGELFF.

The rearrangement links TRBV6-5 to TRBJ2-2, with D perhaps matching TRBD2 (5 bases). V was shortened by 6 bases and J by 5 bases, with 10 bases between the two germline ends. The CDR3 runs to 13 residues. In germline, CDR1 is MNHEY, CDR2 SVGAGI. CDR3 nucleotides: TGTGCCAGCAGCCTAGCCCGGACCGGGGAGCTGTTTTTT. Translating it yields CASSLARTGELFF.

J is TRBJ2-7 and V is TRBV3-1 (or the pseudogene TRBV3-2); D possibly matches TRBD1 or TRBD2 (6 bases each). The CDR3 is made up of 15 amino acids. From germline, CDR1 is LGHDT and CDR2 YNNKEL (reference sequence). V lost 5 bases and J 4 bases, leaving 18 bases between the germline ends. The CDR3 DNA is TGTGCCAGCAGCTCTGCTGGAGGGGGTGCGTACGAGCAGTACTTC. Encoded protein: CASSSAGGGAYEQYF.

In DNA form, the CDR3 reads TGTGCCAGTAGCCCCGGGACAGGCCATGAAAAACTGTTTTTT. It is translated as CASSPGTGHEKLFF. The rearrangement links TRBV19 to TRBJ1-4, with 8 bases identical to TRBD1. CDR3 length: 14 amino acids. With V trimmed by 6 bases and J by 6 bases, 6 bases remained unmatched. The germline CDR1 and CDR2 sequences are LNHDA and SQIVND (reference sequence).

This chain uses TRBV5-4 with TRBJ2-1; 12 nucleotides align to TRBD2. This CDR3 comprises 18 residues. V dropped 3 bases and J dropped 7; count of bases not matched to a gene: 14. Germline V lookup: CDR1 SGHNT, CDR2 YYREEE (reference sequence). The CDR3: CASSWRLAGAQTGNEQFF. The DNA of the CDR3 is TGTGCCAGCAGCTGGAGACTAGCGGGGGCCCAAACGGGGAATGAGCAGTTCTTC.

The chain joins TRBV4-1 to TRBJ2-2; D is uncertain. The ends were cut back, 1 base at V and 2 bases at J, with 5 bases in the middle. The CDR3 loop spans 14 amino acids. Germline V gives CDR1 MGHRA, CDR2 YSYEKL. DNA of the CDR3: TGCGCCAGCAGCCAAGTCTTCAACACCGGGGAGCTGTTTTTT. It yields the protein CASSQVFNTGELFF.

With regard to this clone: The germline gene is not matched at one end of the junction; a read error may be the cause. The V call is TRBV7-7, the J call TRBJ2-1; D is possibly TRBD2 (6 bases). The germline V gene has CDR1 SSHAT and CDR2 FNYEAQ (reference sequence). This CDR3 is 15 amino acids long. The CDR3 region has the DNA TGTGCTAGCAGCCGCGGGACCCCCGCTAACAATGAGCAGTTCTTC. Residues: CASSRGTPANNEQFF.

The chain has TRBV7-2 and TRBJ1-3; D is unresolved. The CDR3 has 15 amino acids. V was shortened by 2 bases and J by 0 bases, with 8 bases between the two germline ends. The germline CDR1 and CDR2 sequences are SGHTA and FQGNSA. CDR3 region: CASSLYSLSGNTIYF. The CDR3 DNA reads as TGTGCCAGCAGCTTATACAGTCTCTCTGGAAACACCATATATTTT. The complete variable domain, with remaining parts taken from reference TRBV7-2 and TRBJ1-3, reads GAGVSQSPSNKVTEKGKDVELRCDPISGHTALYWYRQSLGQGLEFLIYFQGNSAPDKSGLPSDRFSAERTGGSVSTLTIQRTQQEDSAVYLCASSLYSLSGNTIYFGEGSWLTVV.

This chain uses TRBV4-3 with TRBJ2-7; 10 bases line up with TRBD1. The CDR3 runs to 15 residues. Germline-derived CDR1 and CDR2 are LGHNA and YSLEER. Trimming took 3 bases from V and 3 from J; bases not matched to a gene: 5. The DNA for the CDR3 is TGCGCCAGCAGCCACCCGGGACAGGGGTTCTACGAGCAGTACTTC. Translating it yields CASSHPGQGFYEQYF.

The rearrangement joins TRBV4-2 to TRBJ2-7; tentative D call: TRBD2 (6 bases). Trimming pared 0 bases from V and 6 bases from J, leaving 21 bases between. This CDR3 contains 17 residues. CDR1 is LGHNA and CDR2 is YNFKEQ in the germline V gene. In DNA, the CDR3 is TGTGCCAGCAGCCAAGATGGTGGAGGGAGCCTGTTTGGCGAGCAGTACTTC. Translating gives CASSQDGGGSLFGEQYF.

The chain uses TRBV9 and TRBJ1-4; possible D gene TRBD1, 6 bases. V was cut by 4 bases and J by 4 bases, with 11 bases left in between. The CDR3 covers 14 residues. The germline CDR1 and CDR2 sequences are SGDLS and YYNGEE. CDR3 amino acids: CASSITGNNEKLFF. CDR3 nucleotides: TGTGCCAGCAGCATTACAGGGAATAATGAAAAACTGTTTTTT.

The rearrangement links TRBV4-2 to TRBJ2-5; TRBD2 matches 11 bases. The CDR3 loop spans 20 amino acids. The V segment lost 5 bases and the J segment 0 bases; nucleotides outside the gene matches: 17. Germline loops: CDR1 LGHNA, CDR2 YNFKEQ. CDR3 bases: TGTGCCAGCAGCGCCCGAGGGATAGCGGGGGGGCCGGCTTACCAAGAGACCCAGTACTTC. Its translation: CASSARGIAGGPAYQETQYF.

The V and J genes are TRBV28 and TRBJ1-5, with 8 nucleotides matching TRBD1. The CDR3 spans 17 residues. Germline CDR1 MDHEN, CDR2 SYDVKM. J lost 7 bases, V lost 2 bases, and 13 bases had no gene match. The CDR3 protein is CASSLSGQGAGRQPQHF. The CDR3 DNA is TGTGCCAGCAGTTTAAGTGGGCAGGGGGCAGGAAGGCAGCCCCAGCATTTT.

This chain joins TRBV28 and TRBJ1-2; 7 bases match TRBD1. The V gene end was trimmed by 6 bases and the J gene end by 1 base; junction bases not matched to a gene: 11. Per germline, CDR1 MDHEN and CDR2 SYDVKM. This CDR3 is 16 amino acids long. Here the CDR3 reads CASRTIQGSDNYGYTF. The CDR3 DNA follows: TGTGCCAGCAGGACCATACAGGGGAGCGATAACTATGGCTACACCTTC.

This sequence joins TRBV23-1 and TRBJ1-1; D gene uncertain. TRBV23-1 is annotated as an ORF whose role is uncertain. Trimming removed 4 bases from V and 11 bases from J, with 14 bases in between. The CDR3 runs 12 residues. The CDR3 spells CASSLGSREAFF. The CDR3 coding sequence is TGCGCCAGCAGTCTCGGGTCCCGTGAGGCTTTCTTT.

This clone showed up just once. The chain joins TRBV5-1 to TRBJ1-2; D uncertain. V dropped 5 bases and J dropped 8 bases, with 19 bases sitting between them. This CDR3 spans 14 amino acids. CDR1 SGHRS and CDR2 YFSETQ come from the germline V gene. As DNA, the CDR3 is TGCGCCAGCAGTTGGGGAGCGGAGACGGACGGCTACACCTTC. The encoded protein is CASSWGAETDGYTF.